The clone carrying this TCR beta chain was seen a handful of times. Its antigen remains unknown. This entry belongs to a study of somatic mutations in cytotoxic T cells in rheumatoid arthritis. Whole-study findings and limits: More than 20% of CD8+ cells belonged to the largest clone in about an eighth of the 65 patients.

Sequenced by immunoSEQ multiplex PCR; TCRdb stores in-frame clones only, minus some. Among some 21,000 clones listed, approximately 80% were seen once. Sequencing input: CD8+ T cells sorted from blood. The sequence was collected from an adult with rheumatoid arthritis.

The CDR3 sequence: CASSYSRAAYEQYF. CDR3 DNA: TGTGCCAGCAGTTACTCTAGAGCAGCCTACGAGCAGTACTTC. The V call is TRBV6-5, the J call TRBJ2-7; D is ambiguous. The CDR3 spans 14 residues. CDR1 and CDR2 from the germline V gene are MNHEY and SVGAGI. V was pared by 0 bases and J by 2 bases, with 8 bases between.